The 30 T cell receptor beta chains below come from one sample, sequenced in a study of T cells in Graves' hyperthyroidism and ophthalmopathy. Amplified TCR beta CDR3 regions came from RNA transcripts. A set of HTBI primers served as the primers for a first-round RT-PCR of the TCR CDR3. TCRdb recomputed calls from the multiplex PCR reads with MiXCR, one row per CDR3 protein. In the table there are about 690,000 distinct CDR3 sequences, 15% to 20% of which are singletons. Sequenced material: blood. These receptors all come from a man in his forties or fifties with Graves' hyperthyroidism.

With respect to this clonotype: This CDR3 fails to terminate in the conserved phenylalanine or tryptophan, so it likely reflects a read error. Because the CDR3's place on the DNA is in doubt, the DNA is left out and the CDR3 is given as listed by TCRdb. This rearrangement joins TRBV10-3 to TRBJ1-6; the D call in the table, TRBD1, was not verified against the DNA. In germline, CDR1 is ENHRY, CDR2 SYGVKD. The CDR3 is 16 residues long, counting both termini. CDR3 protein: CAISETWERADSPRHV.

This clonotype was observed a few times. The chain joins TRBV5-6 to TRBJ2-4; 7 nucleotides agree with TRBD2. The germline gives CDR1 SGHDT, CDR2 YYEEEE. Germline trimming cut 5 bases from V and 8 bases from J; bases unmatched to any gene: 10. The CDR3 is made up of 14 amino acids. The chain's CDR3 is CASRRRGEEDIQYF. The CDR3 bases are TGTGCCAGCAGACGACGGGGGGAAGAGGACATTCAGTACTTC.

Of note for this clonotype: Just one base apart from a much larger clone, this may be a read error. V usage is TRBV28 and J usage is TRBJ2-3; TRBD1 might be the D (6 bases). With 5 bases removed from V and 3 bases from J, the gap between germline ends came to 21 bases. Germline V gene lookup returns CDR1 MDHEN and CDR2 SYDVKM. The CDR3 is 17 residues long. DNA for the CDR3: TGTGCCAGCAGTGACTCGGCACAGGGTAGGATGACAGATACGCAGTATTTT. Translated: CASSDSAQGRMTDTQYF.

The chain is built from TRBV19 and TRBJ2-2; D uncertain. V was shortened by 3 bases and J by 4 bases, with 12 bases between the two germline ends. The CDR3 is 15 amino acids. The germline V gene has CDR1 LNHDA and CDR2 SQIVND (reference sequence). The DNA of the CDR3 is TGTGCCAGTAGTATCCTCAGGCCTAGCACCGGGGAGCTGTTTTTT. This translates into CASSILRPSTGELFF.

This clonotype was recorded a few times. This chain connects TRBV20-1 to TRBJ2-7; 7 bases match TRBD2. The length of the CDR3 is 14 residues. V lost 0 bases and J lost 7; bases outside the gene matches: 9. In germline, CDR1 is DFQATT, CDR2 SNEGSKA (reference sequence). CDR3 protein: CSARESAGVVEQYF. Here the CDR3 DNA reads TGCAGTGCTAGAGAAAGCGCGGGAGTGGTAGAGCAGTACTTC.

The table lists this clonotype with many counts. The rearrangement links TRBV27 to TRBJ2-5; 7 bases agree with TRBD2. The V and J ends lost 5 bases and 2 bases, in that order; junction bases with no gene match: 5. This CDR3 has 14 residues. The germline gives CDR1 MNHEY, CDR2 SMNVEV (reference sequence). Here the CDR3 DNA reads TGTGCCAGCAGTCCGGTTAGCGGGCAAGAGACCCAGTACTTC. Residues: CASSPVSGQETQYF.

This clonotype appeared a few times. J is TRBJ2-2 and V is TRBV14; D is unclear. From germline, CDR1 is SGHDN and CDR2 FVKESK. CDR3 length: 14 amino acids. V was shortened by 1 base and J by 2 bases, with 5 bases between the two germline ends. The CDR3 bases are TGTGCCAGCAGCCAAGTTGGAAACACCGGGGAGCTGTTTTTT. This gives the protein CASSQVGNTGELFF.

The sample holds a few counts of this clonotype. The gene calls are TRBV7-9 and TRBJ2-5; D remains unclear. The germline gives CDR1 SEHNR, CDR2 FQNEAQ (reference sequence). V was clipped by 5 bases and J by 3 bases, with 13 bases between them. This CDR3 is 14 amino acids long. The CDR3 sequence: CASSPRWEEETQYF. The CDR3 nucleotides are TGTGCCAGCAGCCCCCGCTGGGAAGAAGAGACCCAGTACTTC.

This clonotype showed up just a few times. The chain combines TRBV12-3 or TRBV12-4 with TRBJ2-7, with D unresolved. CDR3 length equals 14 residues. V gave up 6 bases and J gave up 7 bases, with 19 bases separating them. The CDR3 loop reads CASRQSTGFREQYF. CDR3 DNA sequence: TGTGCCAGCAGGCAATCGACCGGTTTTCGGGAGCAGTACTTC.

Many counts were recorded for this clonotype. The V and J genes are TRBV2 and TRBJ2-1, with 13 bases fitting TRBD2. J was trimmed by 4 bases and V by 5 bases; bases with no gene match: 8. Germline V gives CDR1 SNHLY, CDR2 FYNNEI. CDR3 size: 17 residues. Here the CDR3 reads CASSTRTSGSLYNEQFF. The CDR3 nucleotides read TGTGCCAGCAGTACCCGGACTAGCGGGAGCCTGTACAATGAGCAGTTCTTC.

The V call is TRBV5-1, the J call TRBJ2-3, with unresolved D. This CDR3 is 14 amino acids long. The germline gives CDR1 SGHRS, CDR2 YFSETQ. V lost 2 bases and J lost 2, with 9 bases in between. CDR3 loop: CASSFAEPTDTQYF. Written as DNA, the CDR3 is TGCGCCAGCAGCTTTGCGGAACCCACAGATACGCAGTATTTT.

This clonotype was recorded at least ten times. The V and J genes are TRBV2 and TRBJ2-1, with 7 bases fitting TRBD2. The CDR3 runs to 15 residues. Looked up from germline, CDR1 is SNHLY and CDR2 is FYNNEI. Losses at the gene ends were 1 base for V and 7 bases for J; bases not matched to a gene: 7. CDR3 bases: TGTGCCAGCAGTGAAGACCCGGGGGGTAAAAATGAGCAGTTCTTC. Translation gives CASSEDPGGKNEQFF.

There are many counts of this clonotype. The V and J genes are TRBV2 and TRBJ1-1; D gene ambiguous. This CDR3 comprises 15 residues. Germline CDR1 is SNHLY and CDR2 is FYNNEI. The V and J ends lost 5 bases and 0 bases respectively, with 13 bases between them. The CDR3 spells CASSLIGPMNTEAFF. The CDR3 DNA sequence: TGTGCCAGCAGTCTTATTGGACCTATGAACACTGAAGCTTTCTTT.

This clonotype was picked up many times. The V call is TRBV5-4, the J call TRBJ1-6; D is undetermined. The germline V gene has CDR1 SGHNT and CDR2 YYREEE (reference sequence). The CDR3 is made up of 13 amino acids. V shed 4 bases and J shed 8 bases, with 10 bases lying between them. This CDR3 reads CASSLQRDSPLHF. The CDR3, as DNA: TGTGCCAGCAGCCTCCAGCGGGATTCACCCCTCCACTTT.

This clonotype was detected only a few times. The chain is built from TRBV4-1 and TRBJ1-2; unclear D gene. Germline values: CDR1 MGHRA, CDR2 YSYEKL. The CDR3 contains 15 residues. V shed 0 bases and J shed 7 bases, with 15 bases lying between them. The CDR3 DNA follows: TGCGCCAGCAGCCAAGATTGGTCGGTGGTGGGTGGCTACACCTTC. It encodes CASSQDWSVVGGYTF.

This clonotype was observed many times. CDR3 sequence (DNA): TGTGCCAGCAGTGAAATCAGGCAAGAGACCCAGTACTTC. Its translation: CASSEIRQETQYF. V is TRBV2 and J is TRBJ2-5; D is ambiguous. The CDR3 runs 13 residues. Trimming took off 2 bases at V and 2 bases at J, with 6 bases between the two ends. The germline gives CDR1 SNHLY, CDR2 FYNNEI. The whole variable domain, remainder taken from reference TRBV2 and TRBJ2-5, is EPEVTQTPSHQVTQMGQEVILRCVPISNHLYFYWYRQILGQKVEFLVSFYNNEISEKSEIFDDQFSVERPDGSNFTLKIRSTKLEDSAMYFCASSEIRQETQYFGPGTRLLVL.

This clonotype was seen only a few times. The chain is built from TRBV14 and TRBJ1-1; D call uncertain. The CDR3 has 15 residues. V lost 0 bases and J lost 1, with 9 bases in between. Germline CDR1 and CDR2: SGHDN and FVKESK. The CDR3 here is CASSQDHVRNTEAFF. The CDR3 DNA reads TGTGCCAGCAGCCAAGATCACGTTCGGAACACTGAAGCTTTCTTT.

This clonotype came up a few times. The rearrangement links TRBV12-3 or TRBV12-4 to TRBJ2-2; TRBD1 or TRBD2 may be the D gene (6 bases each). Trimming removed 6 bases at V and 3 bases at J, with 14 bases between. This CDR3 has 15 residues. CDR3 in amino acids: CASSLIGGYTGELFF. The CDR3 bases are TGTGCCAGCAGCCTTATAGGGGGGTACACCGGGGAGCTGTTTTTT.

The chain is built from TRBV3-1 and TRBJ1-2; maybe TRBD1 (5 bases). Germline V lookup: CDR1 LGHDT, CDR2 YNNKEL (reference sequence). This CDR3 is 15 amino acids long. V was cut by 2 bases and J by 8 bases, with 18 bases left in between. The CDR3 loop reads CASSQLGAPEGGYTF. The CDR3 DNA reads TGTGCCAGCAGCCAATTAGGGGCCCCGGAAGGGGGCTACACCTTC.

This clonotype has a count of ten or more. J is TRBJ1-5 and V is TRBV7-8, with TRBD1 matching 7 bases. CDR3 size: 18 residues. The germline gives CDR1 SGHVS, CDR2 FQNEAQ. V shed 2 bases and J 4 bases; nucleotides not matched to a gene: 14. The CDR3 DNA reads TGTGCCAGCAGCTTATCGGGGCGGACAGGCGGTGGTAATCAGCCCCAGCATTTT. It codes for CASSLSGRTGGGNQPQHF. Filled out from reference TRBV7-8 and TRBJ1-5, the complete variable domain reads GAGVSQSPRYKVAKRGQDVALRCDPISGHVSLFWYQQALGQGPEFLTYFQNEAQLDKSGLPSDRFFAERPEGSVSTLKIQRTQQEDSAVYLCASSLSGRTGGGNQPQHFGDGTRLSIL.

The chain employs TRBV19 and TRBJ2-5; D is unresolved. V lost 3 bases, J lost 1 base, and 12 bases lay in between. Germline V CDR1 and CDR2: LNHDA, SQIVND (reference sequence). The CDR3 spans 15 residues. This CDR3 reads CASSIHNRLQETQYF. The CDR3 nucleotides read TGTGCCAGTAGTATTCACAACCGGCTCCAAGAGACCCAGTACTTC. Together with reference TRBV19 and TRBJ2-5, the CDR3 gives the full variable domain: DGGITQSPKYLFRKEGQNVTLSCEQNLNHDAMYWYRQDPGQGLRLIYYSQIVNDFQKGDIAEGYSVSREKKESFPLTVTSAQKNPTAFYLCASSIHNRLQETQYFGPGTRLLVL.

This clonotype was seen at least ten times. The genes are TRBV11-3 and TRBJ2-1; 12 bases align to TRBD2. From germline, CDR1 is SGHNT and CDR2 YENEEA. V dropped 5 bases and J dropped 2; count of bases not matched to a gene: 1. This CDR3 region has 15 residues. CDR3 amino acids: CASSRTSGAYNEQFF. The CDR3 DNA sequence: TGTGCCAGCAGCCGGACTAGCGGGGCCTACAATGAGCAGTTCTTC. The full variable domain, with the rest looked up from reference TRBV11-3 and TRBJ2-1, is EAGVVQSPRYKIIEKKQPVAFWCNPISGHNTLYWYLQNLGQGPELLIRYENEEAVDDSQLPKDRFSAERLKGVDSTLKIQPAELGDSAVYLCASSRTSGAYNEQFFGPGTRLTVL.

The sample holds a few counts of this clonotype. The CDR3 DNA is TGTGCCAGCAGCTTACCGGGAGTTGGGGCCAACGTCCTGACTTTC. Residues: CASSLPGVGANVLTF. This chain links TRBV13 with TRBJ2-6; D might be TRBD2 (6 bases). V was clipped by 2 bases and J by 3 bases, with 8 bases between them. Germline lookup yields CDR1 PRHDT and CDR2 FYEKMQ (reference sequence). The CDR3 spans 15 residues. Complete variable domain (other parts from reference TRBV13 and TRBJ2-6): AAGVIQSPRHLIKEKRETATLKCYPIPRHDTVYWYQQGPGQDPQFLISFYEKMQSDKGSIPDRFSAQQFSDYHSELNMSSLELGDSALYFCASSLPGVGANVLTFGAGSRLTVL.

This clonotype turned up a few times. The chain has TRBV18 and TRBJ1-1, with D perhaps matching TRBD1 (5 bases). CDR1 is KGHSH, CDR2 LQKENI, per germline. V was pared by 6 bases and J by 1 base, with 12 bases between. There are 14 residues in the CDR3. The CDR3 coding sequence is TGTGCCAGCTCTCGAGGGGCAACGAACACTGAAGCTTTCTTT. Amino acids: CASSRGATNTEAFF.

The chain links TRBV11-2 to TRBJ1-6, with D unclear. Germline values: CDR1 SGHAT, CDR2 FQNNGV. The CDR3 runs 14 residues. Trimming removed 5 bases from V and 4 bases from J, with 9 bases in between. CDR3 region: CASSPMIYNSPLHF. In nucleotides, the CDR3 is TGTGCCAGCAGCCCCATGATTTATAATTCACCCCTCCACTTT.

This clonotype came up a few times. This sequence joins TRBV15 and TRBJ2-5, with D possibly matching TRBD2 (5 bases). This CDR3 region has 15 residues. The germline V gene has CDR1 LNHNV and CDR2 YYDKDF (reference sequence). Trimming pared 2 bases from V and 1 base from J, leaving 11 bases between. Written as DNA, the CDR3 is TGTGCCACCAGCAGAACTAGAGGAATCCAAGAGACCCAGTACTTC. Protein: CATSRTRGIQETQYF.

On this clonotype: Since a much larger clone is just one base distant, this may be a read error. This chain links TRBV18 with TRBJ2-3; the D is unclear. In germline, CDR1 is KGHSH, CDR2 LQKENI. The CDR3 spans 14 residues. The CDR3 region is CASSPYFNTDMQYF. Here the CDR3 DNA reads TGTGCCAGCTCACCATATTTTAACACAGATATGCAGTATTTT.

This clonotype was seen only a few times. The chain combines TRBV6-2 or TRBV6-3 with TRBJ1-5; 10 nucleotides match TRBD1. J was trimmed by 5 bases and V by 2 bases; bases with no gene match: 15. The CDR3 has 19 amino acids. Germline loops: CDR1 MNHEY, CDR2 SVGEGT. The CDR3 DNA reads TGTGCCAGCAGTTACGAACCGGGACAGGGGACCTCAATTGATCAGCCCCAGCATTTT. It encodes CASSYEPGQGTSIDQPQHF.

The chain carries TRBV3-1 and TRBJ2-1, with D perhaps TRBD1 (6 bases). V was trimmed by 1 base and J by 7 bases, leaving 17 bases between them. Germline V gives CDR1 LGHDT, CDR2 YNNKEL (reference sequence). The CDR3 spans 16 residues. The CDR3 nucleotides are TGTGCCAGCAGCCAAGCTCTTGGTCCAGGGGTGAATGAGCAGTTCTTC. This codes for CASSQALGPGVNEQFF.

Only a few counts were recorded for this clonotype. The chain couples TRBV19 to TRBJ2-7, with 11 bases that match TRBD2. Germline trimming cut 7 bases from V and 2 bases from J; bases unmatched to any gene: 4. This CDR3 is 14 amino acids long. CDR1 is LNHDA, CDR2 SQIVND, per germline (reference sequence). The CDR3 spells CASNRLAGTYEQYF. In DNA form, the CDR3 reads TGTGCCAGTAACCGACTAGCGGGAACCTACGAGCAGTACTTC.